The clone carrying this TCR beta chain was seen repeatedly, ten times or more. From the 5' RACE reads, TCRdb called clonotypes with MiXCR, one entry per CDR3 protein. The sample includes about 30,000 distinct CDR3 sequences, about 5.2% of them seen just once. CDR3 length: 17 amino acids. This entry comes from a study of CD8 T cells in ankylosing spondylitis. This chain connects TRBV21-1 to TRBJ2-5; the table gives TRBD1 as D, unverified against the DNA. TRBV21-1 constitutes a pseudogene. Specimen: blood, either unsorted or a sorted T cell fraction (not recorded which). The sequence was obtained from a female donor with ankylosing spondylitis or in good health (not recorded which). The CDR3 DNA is TGTGCCAGCAGCAAAGGTGCGGCGCACCCGTACCAAGAGACCCAGTACTTC. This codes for CASSKGAAHPYQETQYF.